The clone carrying this T cell receptor beta chain was seen a few times. Using its own MiXCR run on the 5' RACE reads, TCRdb lists one record per CDR3 protein. Among more than 60,000 distinct CDR3 sequences listed, under 20% were seen once. Germline V gene lookup returns CDR1 SQVTM and CDR2 ANQGSEA. The CDR3 covers 12 residues. V lost 7 bases, J lost 10 bases, and 6 bases stayed unmatched. The sample comes from a study of T cells of healthy individuals. The chain uses TRBV29-1 and TRBJ2-1; 11 nucleotides line up with TRBD1. The clonotype was recovered from a human donor in good health. The CDR3 coding sequence is TGCAGCGCAGGACAGGGGGCCCGGGAGCAGTTCTTC. It yields the protein CSAGQGAREQFF.